The clone carrying this T cell receptor (beta chain) was detected a few times. As yet, its antigen is unknown. Researchers built TCR beta libraries using quantitative 5'-RACE with molecular barcodes. TCRdb processed the 5' RACE reads anew with MiXCR; each CDR3 protein has one entry. This table holds around 250,000 distinct CDR3 sequences, over 15% found once. CDR1 and CDR2 from the germline V gene are MNHEY and SMNVEV (reference sequence). The ends lost 2 bases at V and 6 bases at J; junction bases unmatched: 1. This CDR3 is built from 13 residues. The data are from a study of CD8 T cells in ankylosing spondylitis. General study results and limits: The clones that were linked to disease were reported to be significantly enriched in matched synovial fluid samples from ankylosing spondylitis patients. In ankylosing spondylitis blood, a motif of several highly homologous TCR beta variants appeared characteristic. A number of the motif variants had already been described in reactive arthritis synovial fluid and blood.

Specimen: blood, either unsorted or a sorted T cell fraction (not recorded which). This clonotype originated in a male donor with ankylosing spondylitis or in good health (not recorded which). This chain links TRBV27 with TRBJ2-1; 7 nucleotides match TRBD2. The CDR3 loop reads CASSLAGVNEQFF. The CDR3 DNA sequence: TGTGCCAGCAGTTTAGCGGGGGTCAATGAGCAGTTCTTC.